This T cell receptor beta chain was found in a study of cytomegalovirus exposure and HLA in healthy donors. Study-wide results and limits: Altogether, around 160 TCR beta chains were recorded as cytomegalovirus-associated. There was a cluster of highly shared sequence variants that was likely a sequencing artifact. Later analysis reportedly placed an Asian-associated ancestry cluster below the roughly 680-donor mean in N-insertions.

The PCR was carried out with 60 Vbeta primers and 13 Jbeta primers. TCRdb's copy holds only in-frame clones and misses some; the assay was immunoSEQ multiplex PCR. The sample contains over 150,000 clones, around four fifths of which appear only once. Points on this clone: Its target is unknown.

The CDR3 length is 15 residues. The V gene's germline CDR1 is MNHEY and CDR2 SVGAGI. V was pared by 2 bases and J by 2 bases, with 12 bases between. This receptor was identified in a woman in her 50s in good health and CMV-seronegative. Sequenced: PBMCs. The chain recombines TRBV6-5 with TRBJ1-2, with D possibly TRBD1 on 6 matching bases. The CDR3 nucleotides are TGTGCCAGCAGTTACCTAAACAGGGTGAACTATGGCTACACCTTC. It yields the protein CASSYLNRVNYGYTF.